This T cell receptor beta chain is from a study of cytomegalovirus exposure and HLA in healthy donors. Study information: A previous analysis identified fewer than 130 million unique TCR beta sequences derived from around 180 million T cells. Points from the study as a whole: A later analysis linked around 17,000 TCR beta sequences to HLA alleles at 0.05 false discovery rate.

The primer mix had 60 Vbeta and 13 Jbeta primers. Profiled with immunoSEQ multiplex PCR; TCRdb holds only in-frame clones, not every one. The sample has approximately 150,000 clones, more than 60% seen once; the top ten hold 6% to 8%. A remark on this clone: Its antigen is undetermined.

V lost 6 bases, J lost 7 bases, and 6 bases stayed unmatched. This CDR3 region has 14 residues. In germline, CDR1 is SNHLY, CDR2 FYNNEI. The sample was PBMCs. This chain links TRBV2 with TRBJ2-7; 13 nucleotides align to TRBD2. The receptor's source is a woman in her sixties in good health and CMV-seronegative. The CDR3 nucleotides are TGTGCCAGCAGCGAAACTAGCGGGGGGGGTGAGCAGTACTTC. This translates into CASSETSGGGEQYF. The full variable domain, its missing parts supplied by reference TRBV2 and TRBJ2-7, is EPEVTQTPSHQVTQMGQEVILRCVPISNHLYFYWYRQILGQKVEFLVSFYNNEISEKSEIFDDQFSVERPDGSNFTLKIRSTKLEDSAMYFCASSETSGGGEQYFGPGTRLTVT.